This T cell receptor beta chain was obtained from a study of blood T cell dynamics during melanoma immunotherapy. Clones were read by immunoSEQ multiplex PCR, and TCRdb kept only the in-frame ones, dropping some. The sample lists around 13,000 clones, 90% to 95% occurring once. Trimming removed 5 bases at V and 9 bases at J, with 11 bases between. The CDR3 extends over 12 amino acids. Germline CDR1 and CDR2: LNHDA and SQIVND (reference sequence). Time point meaning: pre-treatment baseline. The source material was effector memory CD8+ T cells from blood, sampled from a patient treated with checkpoint blockade. This chain links TRBV19 with TRBJ1-5; D is ambiguous. This TCR derives from a human donor with melanoma. Here the CDR3 reads CASSAYILPQHF. DNA of the CDR3: TGTGCCAGTAGTGCGTATATTCTGCCCCAGCATTTT.